This T cell receptor beta chain comes out of a study of blood T cell repertoires in COVID-19. The data were produced by immunoSEQ multiplex PCR, yet TCRdb's version contains in-frame clones alone and is incomplete. The sample lists about 130,000 clones, 75% to 90% occurring once. Only one count was recorded for this clone. With 5 bases clipped from V and 8 bases from J, the junction kept 7 bases outside the gene matches. The CDR3 is 16 residues long. Germline loops: CDR1 SGHVS, CDR2 FQNEAQ. Sequencing was done on a sample of PBMCs or T cells enriched from blood (not recorded which). The rearrangement joins TRBV7-8 to TRBJ2-1; 15 nucleotides agree with TRBD2. The TCR sequence derives from a woman in her forties or fifties who had recovered from COVID-19. The CDR3 here is CASSARTSGGAHEQFF. DNA for the CDR3: TGTGCCAGCAGCGCCCGGACTAGCGGGGGGGCACATGAGCAGTTCTTC.